Listed here are 18 T cell receptor beta chains from one sample, sequenced in a study of beta chain features in type 1 diabetes. Study conclusions and caveats: Significant though moderate, a shortening of TCRB CDR3s appeared in all four CD4+ subsets of Type 1 diabetes patients.

Which antigens these TCRs recognize remains unknown. All of the isolated RNA was reverse transcribed, so expressed TCRB transcripts were sequenced. Here immunoSEQ multiplex PCR was the method, and the copy in TCRdb shows in-frame clones only, minus some. Of roughly 350,000 clones listed, roughly 9.8% are singletons. The sequenced sample consisted of central memory CD4+ T cells from blood. Receptor source: a man aged 25-40 years with type 1 diabetes.

This clone was detected a few times. A junction boundary mismatches the germline segment, possibly from a read error. The CDR3 sequence is CASSQAGANGLSYEQYF. In nucleotides, the CDR3 is TGCGCCAGCAGCCAAGCAGGCGCTAATGGACTATCCTACGAGCAGTACTTC. The chain recombines TRBV7-9 with TRBJ2-7; a possible D gene is TRBD2 (6 bases). Germline CDR1 SEHNR, CDR2 FQNEAQ (reference sequence). There are 17 residues in the CDR3.

This clone was counted between two and nine times. The rearrangement joins TRBV10-3 to TRBJ1-4; TRBD1 matches 7 bases. CDR1 is ENHRY and CDR2 is SYGVKD in the germline V gene. The CDR3 length is 14 residues. Germline trimming cut 10 bases from V and 4 bases from J; bases unmatched to any gene: 9. DNA for the CDR3: TGTGCCAGCAGGGCGGGGACAGTTAATGAAAAACTGTTTTTT. It encodes CASRAGTVNEKLFF.

Only a few counts were recorded for this clone. The V gene is TRBV4-1, the J gene TRBJ1-1; 7 bases agree with TRBD1. The CDR3 length is 16 residues. After removal of 4 bases from V and 8 bases from J, the junction contained 16 bases not matched to a gene. From germline, CDR1 is MGHRA and CDR2 YSYEKL. DNA of the CDR3: TGCGCCAGCAGCCCCCAGGGGGTGGTGCGAGGCAGGGAAGCTTTCTTT. Translation: CASSPQGVVRGREAFF.

This clone was detected only a few times. This sequence joins TRBV6-5 and TRBJ2-5; D might be TRBD2 (6 bases). Trimming took off 0 bases at V and 5 bases at J, with 10 bases between the two ends. The CDR3 extends over 14 amino acids. CDR1 MNHEY and CDR2 SVGAGI come from the germline V gene. This chain's CDR3 is CASSYSRGGETQYF. Here the CDR3 DNA reads TGTGCCAGCAGTTACTCAAGGGGAGGCGAGACCCAGTACTTC.

This chain connects TRBV28 to TRBJ2-1; 10 bases match TRBD2. V gave up 2 bases and J gave up 0 bases; unmatched junction bases: 7. The germline V gene has CDR1 MDHEN and CDR2 SYDVKM. The CDR3 spans 18 residues. The CDR3 loop reads CASSLGVAGGYSYNEQFF. The DNA of the CDR3 is TGTGCCAGCAGTTTAGGGGTAGCGGGAGGTTACTCCTACAATGAGCAGTTCTTC.

The V and J genes are TRBV7-2 and TRBJ1-2; TRBD1 might be the D (5 bases). Germline V CDR1 and CDR2: SGHTA, FQGNSA. The CDR3 spans 13 residues. V lost 1 base to trimming and J lost 8 bases, with 11 bases between them. The CDR3 is CASSLGGSDGYTF. The CDR3 DNA sequence: TGTGCCAGCAGCTTAGGGGGCTCTGACGGCTACACCTTC.

This clone was seen a few times. The chain couples TRBV7-9 to TRBJ2-1; no firm D call. V shed 3 bases and J shed 0 bases, with 9 bases lying between them. This CDR3 has 15 residues. Germline CDR1 is SEHNR and CDR2 is FQNEAQ (reference sequence). The CDR3 DNA reads TGTGCCAGCAGCTTGACTCTACCCTCCTACAATGAGCAGTTCTTC. Translating gives CASSLTLPSYNEQFF.

This rearrangement joins TRBV19 to TRBJ2-2; D is perhaps TRBD2 (6 bases). V was shortened by 1 base and J by 0 bases, with 9 bases between the two germline ends. The CDR3 spans 16 residues. Germline V gene data show CDR1 as LNHDA and CDR2 as SQIVND (reference sequence). The CDR3, as DNA: TGTGCCAGTAGTATAGTGGGAGGATCGAACACCGGGGAGCTGTTTTTT. Protein product: CASSIVGGSNTGELFF.

This clone was picked up a small number of times. The chain recombines TRBV5-1 with TRBJ2-3; D is uncertain. Between the trimmed V and J ends, which lost 1 base and 0 bases, there was a span of 6 bases. This CDR3 comprises 14 residues. Germline loops: CDR1 SGHRS, CDR2 YFSETQ. CDR3 loop: CASSLHSSTDTQYF. The CDR3 bases are TGCGCCAGCAGCTTGCACAGTAGCACAGATACGCAGTATTTT.

This clone came up a few times. The chain combines TRBV10-1 with TRBJ1-2, with D uncertain. CDR1 is WNHNN, CDR2 SYGVQD, per germline (reference sequence). V lost 4 bases to trimming and J lost 0 bases, with 9 bases between them. The CDR3 has 14 amino acids. The CDR3 sequence is CASSADGTNYGYTF. In DNA, the CDR3 is TGCGCCAGCAGTGCTGACGGGACTAACTATGGCTACACCTTC.

V usage is TRBV28 and J usage is TRBJ2-7, with 7 bases aligning to TRBD2. CDR3 length: 14 amino acids. Germline-derived CDR1 and CDR2 are MDHEN and SYDVKM. J was trimmed by 5 bases and V by 5 bases; bases with no gene match: 9. The CDR3, as DNA: TGTGCCAGCAGTACCCGGGGGGAGTCTAACGAGCAGTACTTC. Translated: CASSTRGESNEQYF.

This clone was seen more than once but under ten times. The chain combines TRBV7-2 with TRBJ2-7; 9 nucleotides align to TRBD1. CDR1 and CDR2 (germline): SGHTA, FQGNSA. The CDR3 spans 19 residues. The V and J ends lost 3 bases and 2 bases, in that order; junction bases with no gene match: 17. CDR3 amino acids: CASSFRTTGGERPTYEQYF. The DNA of the CDR3 is TGTGCCAGCAGCTTCAGGACGACAGGGGGTGAGCGACCTACCTACGAGCAGTACTTC.

V usage is TRBV18 and J usage is TRBJ2-3, with a possible D match to TRBD2 (6 bases). In germline, CDR1 is KGHSH, CDR2 LQKENI. Trimming left V 3 bases short and J 1 base short, with 11 bases between. There are 15 residues in the CDR3. CDR3 coding DNA: TGTGCCAGCTCACCTCCGGGACTCCGCACAGATACGCAGTATTTT. Protein sequence: CASSPPGLRTDTQYF.

This clone was seen more than once but under ten times. The chain links TRBV5-1 to TRBJ1-2, with D possibly matching TRBD1 (5 bases). The V and J ends lost 5 bases and 7 bases respectively, with 15 bases between them. Germline V CDR1 and CDR2: SGHRS, YFSETQ. The CDR3 has 13 residues. The CDR3 region has the DNA TGCGCCAGCAGGTCGACAGTCGGGGCTGGCTACACCTTC. It codes for CASRSTVGAGYTF.

The chain employs TRBV11-2 and TRBJ2-3; D is unclear. Germline V gene data show CDR1 as SGHAT and CDR2 as FQNNGV. This CDR3 has 12 amino acids. V was trimmed by 5 bases and J by 6 bases, leaving 9 bases between them. For the CDR3, the DNA is TGTGCCAGCAGCCCCGGCTCCGATACGCAGTATTTT. Translated: CASSPGSDTQYF.

This clone turned up a few times. This chain links TRBV6-6 with TRBJ2-5, with TRBD1 as a possible D gene (6 bases). V lost 5 bases and J lost 3, with 10 bases in between. Germline values: CDR1 MNHNY, CDR2 SVGAGI (reference sequence). This CDR3 comprises 13 residues. CDR3 in DNA: TGTGCCAGCAGTCGGACAGATAAAGAGACCCAGTACTTC. Its protein is CASSRTDKETQYF.

A few counts support this clone. V is TRBV21-1 and J is TRBJ2-3; no DNA check was done on the table's D call, TRBD2. TRBV21-1 is described as a pseudogene. There are 16 residues in the CDR3. The DNA of the CDR3 is TGTGCCAGCAGCAAAGGTCTCGCGGGATTCACAGATACGCAGTATTTT. Translating it yields CASSKGLAGFTDTQYF.

This rearrangement joins TRBV28 to TRBJ2-1, with TRBD1 matching over 9 bases. The J segment lost 5 bases and the V segment lost 8 bases, leaving 10 bases of the junction unmatched. Germline assignment: CDR1 MDHEN and CDR2 SYDVKM. CDR3 length: 15 amino acids. The CDR3 nucleotides read TGTGCCAGCTCCCCCCGGGACAGGGCCCACAATGAGCAGTTCTTC. This codes for CASSPRDRAHNEQFF.